Listed below are T cell receptor beta chains from one sample, sequenced in a study of graft-versus-host responses after intestinal transplantation. This table comes from immunoSEQ multiplex PCR, and its TCRdb copy is limited to in-frame clones, with some not included. The sample holds 21,000 or so clones, roughly 89% seen once. This material consisted of PBMCs, taken roughly 64 days after intestinal transplantation. The source of these receptors is a human patient who received an intestinal transplant, so some T cells may come from the graft donor. Both conserved end residues are part of each CDR3. A D gene is named only where the DNA matches it firmly. Clone sizes are given selectively: once, few, many, or a class where the clone is expanded.

v_call: TRBV30; clone_size: once; j_call: TRBJ1-4; d_call: -; cdr3_aa: CAWSVLPYHSETNEKLFF; cdr3_nt: TGTGCCTGGAGTGTACTCCCCTATCACTCGGAAACTAATGAAAAACTGTTTTTT
v_call: TRBV7-2; clone_size: -; j_call: TRBJ2-7; d_call: -; cdr3_aa: CASSSPGKTYEQYF; cdr3_nt: TGTGCCAGCAGCTCCCCAGGGAAGACATACGAGCAGTACTTC
v_call: TRBV5-1; clone_size: -; j_call: TRBJ2-7; d_call: -; cdr3_aa: CASSLPQGIEQYF; cdr3_nt: TGCGCCAGCAGCTTGCCCCAGGGGATCGAGCAGTACTTC
v_call: TRBV2; clone_size: -; j_call: TRBJ1-2; d_call: -; cdr3_aa: CASSSGYTF; cdr3_nt: TGTGCCAGCAGTAGTGGCTACACCTTC
v_call: TRBV18; clone_size: -; j_call: TRBJ1-1; d_call: -; cdr3_aa: CASSQGGWDTEAFF; cdr3_nt: TGTGCCAGCTCACAGGGGGGATGGGACACTGAAGCTTTCTTT
v_call: TRBV11-2; clone_size: once; j_call: TRBJ1-2; d_call: -; cdr3_aa: CASSLDQGMGIYGYTF; cdr3_nt: TGTGCCAGCAGCTTAGATCAAGGGATGGGAATCTATGGCTACACCTTC
v_call: TRBV19; clone_size: -; j_call: TRBJ2-1; d_call: -; cdr3_aa: CASSMEGYNEQFF; cdr3_nt: TGTGCCAGTAGTATGGAAGGATATAATGAGCAGTTCTTC
v_call: TRBV4-3; clone_size: -; j_call: TRBJ2-1; d_call: TRBD2; cdr3_aa: CASSQDIERGTYNEQFF; cdr3_nt: TGCGCCAGCAGCCAAGATATAGAGCGGGGAACCTACAATGAGCAGTTCTTC
v_call: TRBV5-1; clone_size: -; j_call: TRBJ2-5; d_call: TRBD1; cdr3_aa: CASSTRTGQETQYF; cdr3_nt: TGCGCCAGCAGCACCCGGACAGGTCAAGAGACCCAGTACTTC
v_call: TRBV19; clone_size: once; j_call: TRBJ2-5; d_call: -; cdr3_aa: CASSIFGDKETQYF; cdr3_nt: TGTGCCAGTAGTATATTCGGGGATAAGGAGACCCAGTACTTC
v_call: TRBV9; clone_size: -; j_call: TRBJ2-5; d_call: -; cdr3_aa: CASSVGDHQGTQYF; cdr3_nt: TGTGCCAGCAGCGTTGGGGACCACCAAGGGACCCAGTACTTC
v_call: TRBV2; clone_size: -; j_call: TRBJ1-6; d_call: -; cdr3_aa: CASGLSGGRKAIGSPLHF; cdr3_nt: TGTGCCAGCGGCCTGAGCGGGGGGCGAAAGGCCATAGGTTCACCCCTCCACTTT
v_call: TRBV4-3; clone_size: -; j_call: TRBJ2-7; d_call: -; cdr3_aa: CASSQDLSGPGYEQYF; cdr3_nt: TGCGCCAGCAGCCAAGATCTCAGCGGCCCCGGGTACGAGCAGTACTTC
v_call: TRBV2; clone_size: -; j_call: TRBJ2-7; d_call: -; cdr3_aa: CASSEWSPYEQYF; cdr3_nt: TGTGCCAGCAGTGAATGGTCCCCCTACGAGCAGTACTTC
v_call: TRBV11-2; clone_size: -; j_call: TRBJ1-1; d_call: -; cdr3_aa: CASSSWADTEAFF; cdr3_nt: TGTGCCAGCAGCAGCTGGGCTGACACTGAAGCTTTCTTT
v_call: TRBV7-2; clone_size: -; j_call: TRBJ1-2; d_call: -; cdr3_aa: CASSPNPGSPAYGYTF; cdr3_nt: TGTGCCAGCAGCCCCAACCCAGGGAGCCCCGCCTATGGCTACACCTTC
v_call: TRBV10-3; clone_size: -; j_call: TRBJ2-2; d_call: -; cdr3_aa: CAISEAFPRLQLSGELFF; cdr3_nt: TGTGCCATCAGTGAGGCTTTTCCGAGACTCCAATTGTCCGGGGAGCTGTTTTTT
v_call: TRBV5-1; clone_size: once; j_call: TRBJ1-1; d_call: -; cdr3_aa: CASKGSQNTEAFF; cdr3_nt: TGCGCCAGTAAGGGGTCCCAGAACACTGAAGCTTTCTTT
v_call: TRBV5-1; clone_size: -; j_call: TRBJ2-7; d_call: TRBD1; cdr3_aa: CASSPTTRGQEPYEQYF; cdr3_nt: TGCGCCAGCAGCCCGACTACCCGGGGACAGGAGCCCTACGAGCAGTACTTC
v_call: TRBV12-1; clone_size: -; j_call: TRBJ1-2; d_call: -; cdr3_aa: CASSLGTPPESYGYTF; cdr3_nt: TGTGCCAGCAGCCTAGGGACCCCACCCGAGAGCTATGGCTACACCTTC
v_call: TRBV9; clone_size: once; j_call: TRBJ1-2; d_call: TRBD1; cdr3_aa: CASSLGQAEVDGYTF; cdr3_nt: TGTGCCAGCAGCCTAGGACAGGCCGAAGTGGATGGCTACACCTTC
v_call: TRBV5-6; clone_size: -; j_call: TRBJ2-1; d_call: -; cdr3_aa: CASSLIFGGSYNEQFF; cdr3_nt: TGTGCCAGCAGCTTGATTTTCGGGGGCTCCTACAATGAGCAGTTCTTC
v_call: TRBV13; clone_size: -; j_call: TRBJ2-6; d_call: -; cdr3_aa: CASSLGTGANVLTF; cdr3_nt: TGTGCCAGCAGCTTGGGCACTGGGGCCAACGTCCTGACTTTC
v_call: TRBV5-6; clone_size: -; j_call: TRBJ1-2; d_call: -; cdr3_aa: CASMSAWTVSNYGYTF; cdr3_nt: TGTGCCAGCATGTCGGCCTGGACAGTATCTAACTATGGCTACACCTTC
v_call: TRBV6-5; clone_size: -; j_call: TRBJ2-3; d_call: -; cdr3_aa: CASRPPQDTQYF; cdr3_nt: TGTGCCAGCAGACCCCCTCAAGATACGCAGTATTTT
v_call: TRBV6-1; clone_size: -; j_call: TRBJ1-4; d_call: TRBD1; cdr3_aa: CASSESGGQGNEKLFF; cdr3_nt: TGTGCCAGCAGTGAATCGGGGGGACAGGGGAATGAAAAACTGTTTTTT
v_call: TRBV11-3; clone_size: once; j_call: TRBJ2-1; d_call: TRBD1; cdr3_aa: CASSETGVFYNEQFF; cdr3_nt: TGTGCCAGCAGCGAAACAGGGGTCTTCTACAATGAGCAGTTCTTC
v_call: TRBV29-1; clone_size: -; j_call: TRBJ2-3; d_call: -; cdr3_aa: CSVEVGADTQYF; cdr3_nt: TGCAGCGTTGAAGTAGGGGCAGATACGCAGTATTTT
v_call: TRBV18; clone_size: -; j_call: TRBJ1-1; d_call: TRBD1; cdr3_aa: CASYASGQGYDTEAFF; cdr3_nt: TGTGCCAGCTACGCCTCGGGACAGGGATATGACACTGAAGCTTTCTTT
v_call: TRBV6-6; clone_size: -; j_call: TRBJ1-2; d_call: TRBD1; cdr3_aa: CASTTGTGVNYGYTF; cdr3_nt: TGTGCCAGCACCACCGGGACAGGGGTTAACTATGGCTACACCTTC
v_call: TRBV7-9; clone_size: -; j_call: TRBJ2-1; d_call: -; cdr3_aa: CASSLAGGWIISYNEQFF; cdr3_nt: TGTGCCAGCAGCTTAGCGGGGGGCTGGATAATATCCTACAATGAGCAGTTCTTC
v_call: TRBV7-6; clone_size: -; j_call: TRBJ1-1; d_call: TRBD1; cdr3_aa: CASSLDREWSAEAFF; cdr3_nt: TGTGCCAGCAGCCTGGACAGGGAATGGAGCGCTGAAGCTTTCTTT
v_call: TRBV7-9; clone_size: once; j_call: TRBJ1-2; d_call: -; cdr3_aa: CASSSPRTAENANYGYTF; cdr3_nt: TGTGCCAGCAGCTCGCCCCGGACAGCTGAGAATGCTAACTATGGCTACACCTTC
v_call: TRBV5-6; clone_size: -; j_call: TRBJ2-7; d_call: -; cdr3_aa: CASSLPQRSHEQYF; cdr3_nt: TGTGCCAGCAGCTTGCCCCAGAGATCCCACGAGCAGTACTTC
v_call: TRBV29-1; clone_size: -; j_call: TRBJ1-4; d_call: -; cdr3_aa: CSAEGPGAATNEKLFF; cdr3_nt: TGCAGCGCCGAAGGTCCAGGGGCAGCAACTAATGAAAAACTGTTTTTT
v_call: TRBV6-5; clone_size: -; j_call: TRBJ1-6; d_call: -; cdr3_aa: CASSRTADNSPLHF; cdr3_nt: TGTGCCAGCAGTAGGACAGCCGATAATTCACCCCTCCACTTT
v_call: TRBV7-9; clone_size: -; j_call: TRBJ2-4; d_call: -; cdr3_aa: CASSLANELDIQYF; cdr3_nt: TGTGCCAGCAGCTTAGCTAACGAGCTGGACATTCAGTACTTC
v_call: TRBV7-9; clone_size: -; j_call: TRBJ1-2; d_call: -; cdr3_aa: CASSLEGRGWVNYGYTF; cdr3_nt: TGTGCCAGCAGCTTAGAAGGCAGGGGTTGGGTTAACTATGGCTACACCTTC
v_call: TRBV6-1; clone_size: -; j_call: TRBJ1-2; d_call: -; cdr3_aa: CASSPQGLYYGYTF; cdr3_nt: TGTGCCAGCAGCCCGCAGGGGCTATACTATGGCTACACCTTC
v_call: TRBV4-3; clone_size: -; j_call: TRBJ2-2; d_call: -; cdr3_aa: CASSQDQSLTGELFF; cdr3_nt: TGCGCCAGCAGCCAAGATCAATCTCTAACCGGGGAGCTGTTTTTT
v_call: TRBV11-2; clone_size: -; j_call: TRBJ2-1; d_call: -; cdr3_aa: CASSSIRGFLEQFF; cdr3_nt: TGTGCCAGCAGCTCCATCCGGGGCTTTTTGGAGCAGTTCTTC
v_call: TRBV2; clone_size: -; j_call: TRBJ1-2; d_call: -; cdr3_aa: CASPREGPYGYTF; cdr3_nt: TGTGCCAGCCCCAGGGAGGGTCCCTATGGCTACACCTTC
v_call: TRBV7-8; clone_size: few; j_call: TRBJ2-7; d_call: -; cdr3_aa: CASRIPGWQDPTYEQYF; cdr3_nt: TGTGCCAGCAGAATCCCCGGTTGGCAGGATCCCACCTACGAGCAGTACTTC
v_call: TRBV7-2; clone_size: once; j_call: TRBJ2-5; d_call: -; cdr3_aa: CASRPLLRGQETQYF; cdr3_nt: TGTGCCAGCAGGCCACTTCTAAGGGGCCAAGAGACCCAGTACTTC
v_call: TRBV5-1; clone_size: -; j_call: TRBJ2-2; d_call: -; cdr3_aa: CASSPGQNTGELFF; cdr3_nt: TGCGCCAGCAGCCCGGGACAGAACACCGGGGAGCTGTTTTTT
v_call: TRBV4-1; clone_size: -; j_call: TRBJ2-4; d_call: -; cdr3_aa: CASSQDEADKNIQYF; cdr3_nt: TGCGCCAGCAGCCAAGACGAAGCAGACAAAAACATTCAGTACTTC
v_call: TRBV10-2; clone_size: -; j_call: TRBJ2-7; d_call: -; cdr3_aa: CASSDLGEQYF; cdr3_nt: TGCGCCAGCAGTGACCTAGGCGAGCAGTACTTC
v_call: TRBV27; clone_size: few; j_call: TRBJ2-7; d_call: TRBD1; cdr3_aa: CASRTTGGSYEQYF; cdr3_nt: TGTGCCAGCAGAACGACAGGGGGCTCCTACGAGCAGTACTTC